The next 8 T cell receptor beta chains were all read from a single sample in a study of blood T cell repertoires in COVID-19. The assay was immunoSEQ multiplex PCR, and TCRdb's table has in-frame clones only and misses some. The table has 400,000 or so clones, about nine tenths seen once. The sequenced material came from PBMCs or T cells enriched from blood (not recorded which). These receptors originate from a man aged 18 to 29 who had recovered from COVID-19.

This chain links TRBV19 with TRBJ2-1, with D possibly matching TRBD2 (5 bases). The CDR3 extends over 17 amino acids. Germline CDR1 and CDR2: LNHDA and SQIVND (reference sequence). Trimming took off 6 bases at V and 4 bases at J, with 22 bases between the two ends. Here the CDR3 DNA reads TGTGCCAGTAGCCCGCTGAGGGCTCGCCAACAATACAATGAGCAGTTCTTC. Its translation: CASSPLRARQQYNEQFF.

This clone showed up just once. The rearrangement links TRBV14 to TRBJ1-6; no firm D call. CDR1 and CDR2 (germline): SGHDN, FVKESK. Trimming pared 1 base from V and 3 bases from J, leaving 7 bases between. The CDR3 sequence is 15 residues long. The CDR3 nucleotides are TGTGCCAGCAGCCAAGGACTGAACTATAATTCACCCCTCCACTTT. Its translation is CASSQGLNYNSPLHF.

The chain couples TRBV6-5 to TRBJ1-5; 8 bases agree with TRBD1. V was pared by 9 bases and J by 7 bases, with 14 bases of the junction left unmatched. The CDR3 has 15 residues. Germline values: CDR1 MNHEY, CDR2 SVGAGI. The CDR3 nucleotides read TGTGCCAGACATACGGGACAGGTGCCCCAACAGCCCCAGCATTTT. Amino acids: CARHTGQVPQQPQHF.

In DNA, the CDR3 is TGTGCCAGCTCACCCCCGACAGGTCAGCCCCAGCATTTT. Its protein product is CASSPPTGQPQHF. The chain carries TRBV18 and TRBJ1-5; tentative D call: TRBD1 (6 bases). The CDR3 totals 13 residues. CDR1 is KGHSH, CDR2 LQKENI, per germline. The ends were cut back, 3 bases at V and 6 bases at J, with 9 bases in the middle.

The V call is TRBV13, the J call TRBJ1-1; weak D call: TRBD1 (6 bases). Looked up from germline, CDR1 is PRHDT and CDR2 is FYEKMQ (reference sequence). The length of the CDR3 is 17 residues. Trimming took off 5 bases at V and 2 bases at J, with 21 bases between the two ends. The CDR3 protein is CASSGAARGGVNTEAFF. CDR3 DNA sequence: TGTGCCAGCAGCGGGGCTGCCAGGGGAGGGGTAAACACTGAAGCTTTCTTT.

The J gene is TRBJ2-1, the V gene TRBV6-1; 7 positions agree with TRBD2. With 0 bases clipped from V and 6 bases from J, the junction kept 8 bases outside the gene matches. The CDR3 totals 16 residues. Germline V gene sequence: CDR1 MNHNS, CDR2 SASEGT. The CDR3 region has the DNA TGTGCCAGCAGTGAAGCGTTTGGCGGGGGAGTCAATGAGCAGTTCTTC. Its protein product is CASSEAFGGGVNEQFF.

This rearrangement joins TRBV3-1 (or the pseudogene TRBV3-2) to TRBJ2-5, with TRBD1 matching 7 bases. This CDR3 is built from 16 residues. CDR1 and CDR2 (germline): LGHDT, YNNKEL (reference sequence). The V and J ends lost 4 bases and 2 bases, in that order; junction bases with no gene match: 10. The CDR3 is CASSPYHRDRQETQYF. The DNA for the CDR3 is TGTGCCAGCAGCCCGTACCACCGGGACAGACAAGAGACCCAGTACTTC.

This clone turned up a few times. V is TRBV14 and J is TRBJ1-2, with D perhaps matching TRBD1 (5 bases). The CDR3 spans 18 residues. Germline V CDR1 and CDR2: SGHDN, FVKESK. V dropped 0 bases and J dropped 9 bases, with 26 bases sitting between them. The CDR3 region is CASSQDNITGHLALRYTF. The CDR3 DNA reads as TGTGCCAGCAGCCAAGATAATATAACAGGTCATTTGGCTCTGCGCTACACCTTC.